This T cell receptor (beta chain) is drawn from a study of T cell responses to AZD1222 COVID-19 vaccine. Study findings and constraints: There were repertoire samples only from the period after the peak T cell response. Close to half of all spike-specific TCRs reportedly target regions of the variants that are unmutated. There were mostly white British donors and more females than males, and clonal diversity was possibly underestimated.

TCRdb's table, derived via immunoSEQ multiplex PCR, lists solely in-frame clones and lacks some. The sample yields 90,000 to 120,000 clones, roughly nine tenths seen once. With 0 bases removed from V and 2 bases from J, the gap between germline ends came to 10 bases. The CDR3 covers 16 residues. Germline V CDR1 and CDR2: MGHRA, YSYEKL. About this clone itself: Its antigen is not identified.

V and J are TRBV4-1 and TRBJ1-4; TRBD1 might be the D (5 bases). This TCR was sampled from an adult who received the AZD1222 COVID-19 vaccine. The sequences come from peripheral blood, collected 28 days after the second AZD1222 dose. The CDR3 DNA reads TGCGCCAGCAGCCAAGAGCCCGGGGCTACTAATGAAAAACTGTTTTTT. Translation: CASSQEPGATNEKLFF.